These T cell receptor beta chains were read from a single sample in a study of T cell changes during pregnancy in multiple sclerosis. Sequenced by immunoSEQ multiplex PCR; TCRdb stores in-frame clones only, minus some. The sample shows roughly 29,000 clones, roughly 91% of them seen only once. This specimen was CD8+ T cells from peripheral blood mononuclear cells, taken before pregnancy. These receptors were taken from a female donor with multiple sclerosis, enrolled in a pregnancy study. The conserved cysteine and the conserved F or W are not part of the CDR3 here.

len: 17
v_gene: TRBV9
CDR3aa: ASSATGTSGWGDYNEQF

len: 12
v_gene: TRBV6-1
CDR3aa: ASSPGEEETEAF

len: 12
v_gene: TRBV11-2
CDR3aa: ASSLGPRVNIQY

len: 17
v_gene: TRBV19
CDR3aa: ASSMGSRDTARSYNEQF

len: 15
v_gene: TRBV4-1
CDR3aa: ASSQDPGRWANTEAF

len: 12
v_gene: TRBV9
CDR3aa: ASSPYRVGQPQH

len: 11
v_gene: TRBV2
CDR3aa: ASSDGQGYGYT

len: 10
v_gene: TRBV6-6
CDR3aa: ASSSRAYEQY

len: 12
v_gene: TRBV5-1
CDR3aa: ASNPAGGRNEQF

len: 13
v_gene: TRBV7-9
CDR3aa: ASSLTTGKPYEQY

len: 12
v_gene: TRBV10-1
CDR3aa: AKHGAYSNQPQH

len: 14
v_gene: TRBV28
CDR3aa: ASSPEGEGTQETQY

len: 11
v_gene: TRBV6-5
CDR3aa: ASRRQYTGELF

len: 12
v_gene: TRBV27
CDR3aa: ASSFREGNQPQH

len: 12
v_gene: TRBV6-4
CDR3aa: ASSDSGDTGELF

len: 12
v_gene: TRBV6-6
CDR3aa: ASSYRGTYNEQF

len: 10
v_gene: TRBV4-1
CDR3aa: ASSQGGREAF

len: 13
v_gene: TRBV9
CDR3aa: ASSVGGGTYNEQF

len: 14
v_gene: TRBV30
CDR3aa: AWRGLFLANTGELF

len: 13
v_gene: TRBV9
CDR3aa: ASSATGGGNSPLH

len: 14
v_gene: TRBV15
CDR3aa: ATSRNYRDPNYGYT

len: 15
v_gene: TRBV7-8
CDR3aa: ASSLALIGTANQPQH

len: 12
v_gene: TRBV5-6
CDR3aa: ASSSGTTADTQY

len: 12
v_gene: TRBV10-3
CDR3aa: AISPTGDYTEAF

len: 12
v_gene: TRBV6-6
CDR3aa: ASSYRDSADTQY

len: 10
v_gene: TRBV28
CDR3aa: ASSLGEGGYT

len: 15
v_gene: TRBV7-2
CDR3aa: ASSLGPLQALDSPLH

len: 11
v_gene: TRBV6-9
CDR3aa: ASSGGPNQPQH

len: 14
v_gene: TRBV5-6
CDR3aa: ASSHHRGHRTDTQY

len: 12
v_gene: TRBV5-1
CDR3aa: ASSFGQGLTEAF

len: 12
v_gene: TRBV9
CDR3aa: ASSVAPGAYEQY

len: 14
v_gene: TRBV28
CDR3aa: ASTSPLAGVSYEQY

len: 10
v_gene: TRBV28
CDR3aa: AGSGQGHEAF

len: 13
v_gene: TRBV4-1
CDR3aa: ASSLPRAGARELF

len: 11
v_gene: TRBV27
CDR3aa: ASSLWPNTEAF

len: 11
v_gene: TRBV10-2
CDR3aa: ASLASNSYEQY

len: 14
v_gene: TRBV28
CDR3aa: ASSPDYGGSYQPQH

len: 12
v_gene: TRBV28
CDR3aa: ASSRTGDSYEQY

len: 12
v_gene: TRBV19
CDR3aa: ASSIDSETDTQY

len: 14
v_gene: TRBV19
CDR3aa: ASTPGIASSYNEQF

len: 11
v_gene: TRBV27
CDR3aa: ASSLSPSAEAF